A selection of T cell receptor beta chains follows, all from one sample in a study of T cells in narcolepsy. The method was immunoSEQ multiplex PCR; TCRdb's version includes in-frame clones alone and lacks a portion of them. The sample has 30,000 to 40,000 clones; around four fifths are singletons. Material for sequencing was CD45RA- memory CD4+ T cells from PBMCs. All receptors come from a human donor with narcolepsy. Each CDR3 is given with its conserved first and last residue. The D gene is left open where the match is weak. Expanded clones are given a class, and other clones once, few, many or no size at all.

D,J,V,size,CDR3,DNA
TRBD1,TRBJ2-5,TRBV30,NA,CASSYGLRGQETQYF,TGTGCCTCCTCTTACGGGCTCAGGGGGCAAGAGACCCAGTACTTC
NA,TRBJ1-2,TRBV11-1,NA,CASSLRTHYGYTF,TGTGCCAGCAGCTTGAGGACGCACTATGGCTACACCTTC
NA,TRBJ1-1,TRBV29-1,NA,CSATDSRNTEAFF,TGCAGCGCTACGGACAGCCGGAACACTGAAGCTTTCTTT
NA,TRBJ2-7,TRBV6-1,NA,CASIEGGGLLGEQYF,TGTGCCAGCATCGAGGGGGGCGGACTTCTAGGGGAGCAGTACTTC
NA,TRBJ2-4,TRBV19,NA,CASSPRGSRDIQYF,TGTGCCAGTAGTCCGCGAGGGAGTAGGGACATTCAGTACTTC
NA,TRBJ2-3,TRBV9,NA,CASSPPGQTDTQYF,TGTGCCAGCAGCCCCCCGGGTCAAACAGATACGCAGTATTTT
NA,TRBJ1-4,TRBV18,once,CASSPVRATNEKLFF,TGTGCCAGCTCACCGGTGAGGGCAACTAATGAAAAACTGTTTTTT
NA,TRBJ1-3,TRBV27,NA,CASTRPGPGNTIYF,TGTGCCAGCACCCGGCCAGGGCCAGGAAACACCATATATTTT
TRBD2,TRBJ2-3,TRBV10-3,NA,CAIRKAGNTDTQYF,TGTGCCATCAGGAAAGCGGGGAACACAGATACGCAGTATTTT
NA,TRBJ2-1,TRBV7-2,NA,CASSFLITPNNEQFF,TGTGCCAGCAGCTTCCTTATTACCCCTAACAATGAGCAGTTCTTC
NA,TRBJ2-7,TRBV4-2,NA,CASSQVRSYEQYF,TGTGCCAGCAGCCAAGTCCGCTCCTACGAGCAGTACTTC
NA,TRBJ1-3,TRBV30,NA,CAWSVDSASGNTIYF,TGTGCCTGGAGTGTAGACAGTGCCTCTGGAAACACCATATATTTT
NA,TRBJ1-1,TRBV18,few,CASSGGQNTEAFF,TGTGCCAGCTCAGGGGGACAGAACACTGAAGCTTTCTTT
TRBD1,TRBJ1-6,TRBV28,NA,CASSGTGGPNSPLHF,TGTGCCAGCAGTGGGACAGGGGGTCCGAATTCACCCCTCCACTTT
NA,TRBJ1-3,TRBV19,NA,CASSTWGNTIYF,TGTGCCAGTAGTACTTGGGGAAACACCATATATTTT
TRBD2,TRBJ2-7,TRBV7-9,NA,CASSRLAASSYEQYF,TGTGCCAGCAGCCGTCTAGCGGCAAGCTCCTACGAGCAGTACTTC